Listed here is a single T cell receptor (beta chain). This clonotype turned up a few times. The antigen this receptor binds is unknown. No much larger clone is present one base from it, and per-base qualities are unavailable. To demonstrate the VDJtools post-analysis software, the study profiled TCR beta repertoires from the peripheral blood of under 15 young patients with multiple sclerosis. The multiple sclerosis patients were children and adolescents between roughly 6 and 16 years of age. This specimen belongs to a study of post-analysis software for immune sequencing data (dated by TCRdb to 2013 to 2016). With regard to the full study: Recorded disease courses included relapsing-remitting, secondary progressive and progressive-relapsing multiple sclerosis, with some patients lacking subtype annotation. A subset of samples was prepared in parallel using single-end sample barcoding, then pooled and co-amplified after Illumina adapter ligation. The patient repertoires were compared against 11 previously published healthy control repertoires obtained from donors aged about 6 to 28 years. Findings and caveats that apply to the study as a whole: The control group was slightly older than the multiple sclerosis patient group. Multiple sclerosis patients had significantly lower normalized Chao1 diversity than controls, a result that suggests substantial peripheral T-cell clonal expansion. Direct clustering with F measure showed strong co-clustering of samples prepared in the same batch, prompting a batch-effect correction.

Library preparation employed PCR. The sample was run on an Illumina HiSeq 2500. To reduce PCR and sequencing biases, unique molecular identifiers were built into the TCR beta cDNA libraries. Every 1 to 10 million input T cells yielded roughly 0.5 million cDNA molecules, meaning each molecule approximated one T cell. The patient libraries were prepared and sequenced using the same protocol as the earlier healthy control dataset. Samples belonging to the same batch were prepared together, multiplexed and sequenced on a shared HiSeq lane. From the authors' description of their analysis: MIGEC handled the raw barcoded reads, throwing out single-read molecular identifier groups before consensus assembly and CDR3 extraction. Clonotype tables were post-analysed with VDJtools, and diversity was normalized by down-sampling all datasets to the smallest sample size. In repertoire overlap clustering, CDR3 amino acid sequences, but not nucleotide sequences, were matched to correct batch-related cross-sample contamination. Using fastp trimming at Q25 and MiXCR clonotype assembly, TCRdb reanalyzed the public sequencing data and kept in-frame beta chains. All rows with the same CDR3 protein become a single entry with the most common DNA and genes. It is TCRdb's table, rather than the study itself, that gives the V and J calls and clone size. The sample table lists fewer than 850,000 distinct CDR3 sequences, around 46% of them with a count of one. The ten largest clones add up to 4.9% of the sample.

Sequenced: blood. This sequence originates from a girl under 18 with multiple sclerosis.

This receptor carries the CDR3 CASSLVDYLSYNEQFF. The DNA reads TGTGCCAGCAGCTTAGTAGACTACCTCTCCTACAATGAGCAGTTCTTC. This sequence uses TRBV7-2 and TRBJ2-1; a tentative D call is TRBD2 (5 bases match). V lost 1 base and J lost 0 bases; the stretch between them is 10 bases long. The germline V gene encodes CDR1 SGHTA and CDR2 FQGNSA. Taken from cysteine to phenylalanine, the CDR3 has 16 residues. Only the CDR3 region is kept as DNA, spanning 48 bases read in frame from base 1.